The clone carrying this T cell receptor (beta chain) was seen just once. Its matching antigen is unknown. Per germline, CDR1 SNHLY and CDR2 FYNNEI. The length of the CDR3 is 14 residues. With 2 bases removed from V and 4 bases from J, the gap between germline ends came to 11 bases. The sample comes from a study of identical twins. Findings of the study overall: Conclusions leaned on cross-sectional statistical analysis and did not track the same donors over time. Abundant beta clonotypes from cord blood had fewer insertions, unlike memory repertoires, which showed none. Within beta out-of-frame sequences, the excess sharing observed between twins was weaker.

Template switching created a universal primer site, and the cDNA included unique molecular identifiers. TCRdb re-analysed the 5' RACE reads in MiXCR, keeping a single row per CDR3 protein. The table lists about 530,000 distinct CDR3 sequences, about 15% of them singletons. This same sample was also part of a study on yellow fever vaccine responses in identical twins.

The genes are TRBV2 and TRBJ1-2; D is unclear. The TCR sequence derives from a woman between 18 and 30 years old in good health. The sequenced material came from CD4+ T cells sorted from blood. The CDR3 DNA reads as TGTGCCAGCAGTGAATATGGACTCTCCTATGGCTACACCTTC. Translation gives CASSEYGLSYGYTF.